This T cell receptor (beta chain) came from a study of cytomegalovirus exposure and HLA in healthy donors. The germline V gene has CDR1 SQVTM and CDR2 ANQGSEA. The CDR3 covers 13 residues. V trimming: 1 base; J trimming: 1 base; junction bases outside the gene matches: 1. Assay: immunoSEQ multiplex PCR; the TCRdb copy retains only in-frame clones and omits some. The sample holds about 130,000 clones; approximately 94% are singletons and the top ten take 1.7%. This sequence originates from a man aged 18 to 30 in good health and CMV-seronegative. The specimen sequenced was PBMCs. This sequence joins TRBV29-1 and TRBJ2-7, with 7 bases lining up with TRBD2. The CDR3 sequence is CSVEVGGSYEQYF. The CDR3 DNA follows: TGCAGCGTTGAAGTGGGGGGGTCCTACGAGCAGTACTTC.